Each of the 11 T cell receptor beta chains below was sequenced from the same sample in a study of blood T cell repertoires in COVID-19. TCRdb keeps only in-frame clones here, not all; method: immunoSEQ multiplex PCR. The table includes approximately 270,000 clones, 75% to 90% detected once. Sequences were obtained from peripheral blood. These receptors came from a man aged 25-40 years with acute or convalescent COVID-19.

The chain has TRBV6-5 and TRBJ2-1, with TRBD2 matching 10 bases. The V gene end was trimmed by 7 bases and the J gene end by 4 bases; junction bases not matched to a gene: 4. The CDR3 length is 14 residues. CDR1 MNHEY and CDR2 SVGAGI come from the germline V gene. CDR3 protein: CASTGLAAYNEQFF. The CDR3 DNA is TGTGCCAGCACCGGACTAGCGGCTTACAATGAGCAGTTCTTC.

This chain connects TRBV2 to TRBJ2-1, with TRBD2 identical over 13 bases. V lost 7 bases, J lost 9 bases, and 6 bases stayed unmatched. There are 14 residues in the CDR3. Germline V gene data show CDR1 as SNHLY and CDR2 as FYNNEI. In nucleotides, the CDR3 is TGTGCCAGCACCGGACTAGCGGGAGTGAGTGAGCAGTTCTTC. Translating gives CASTGLAGVSEQFF.

The chain employs TRBV19 and TRBJ2-1; 9 nucleotides agree with TRBD2. The CDR3 totals 14 residues. Per germline, CDR1 LNHDA and CDR2 SQIVND (reference sequence). The V segment lost 7 bases and the J segment 7 bases; nucleotides outside the gene matches: 8. CDR3 in DNA: TGTGCCAGTAATTACCTTAGCGGGAGTAATGAGCAGTTCTTC. This codes for CASNYLSGSNEQFF.

This clone was recorded a few times. The J gene is TRBJ2-1, the V gene TRBV6-5, with D tentatively TRBD2 (5 bases). This CDR3 is 15 amino acids long. The germline V gene has CDR1 MNHEY and CDR2 SVGAGI. V was cut by 6 bases and J by 0 bases, with 12 bases left in between. The CDR3 coding sequence is TGTGCCAGCAGACCTGGACTTAGCTCCTACAATGAGCAGTTCTTC. Protein sequence: CASRPGLSSYNEQFF.

This clone has just one count. The chain links TRBV6-5 to TRBJ2-3; 7 bases map to TRBD1. The germline CDR1 and CDR2 sequences are MNHEY and SVGAGI. J was trimmed by 8 bases and V by 7 bases; bases with no gene match: 9. This CDR3 region has 13 residues. The CDR3 DNA reads as TGTGCCAGCATCTGGACAGGTTTTGGTACGCAGTATTTT. Its protein product is CASIWTGFGTQYF.

This rearrangement joins TRBV15 to TRBJ1-3; 8 bases agree with TRBD1. CDR1 and CDR2 from the germline V gene are LNHNV and YYDKDF (reference sequence). The CDR3 runs 14 residues. V gave up 5 bases and J gave up 2 bases; unmatched junction bases: 2. Here the CDR3 DNA reads TGTGCCACCAGCCTACAGGGGGCTGGAAACACCATATATTTT. Its translation: CATSLQGAGNTIYF.

V usage is TRBV5-1 and J usage is TRBJ1-6; D is unclear. CDR1 and CDR2 from the germline V gene are SGHRS and YFSETQ. With 0 bases removed from V and 9 bases from J, the gap between germline ends came to 10 bases. The CDR3 contains 14 residues. The CDR3 nucleotides are TGCGCCAGCAGCTTGGCCTTCGGCGGTTCACCCCTCCACTTT. This encodes CASSLAFGGSPLHF.

This clone has a handful of counts. The V call is TRBV24-1, the J call TRBJ2-2; the D is unclear. Germline CDR1 KGHDR, CDR2 SFDVKD. Trimming shortened V by 4 bases and J by 3 bases, and 8 bases separated the two germline ends. The CDR3 loop spans 14 amino acids. The CDR3: CATSDPPDTGELFF. Written as DNA, the CDR3 is TGTGCCACCAGTGACCCCCCCGACACCGGGGAGCTGTTTTTT.

The V gene is TRBV6-5, the J gene TRBJ2-7; TRBD2 aligns across 7 bases. V gave up 7 bases and J gave up 3 bases; unmatched junction bases: 9. CDR1 is MNHEY, CDR2 SVGAGI, per germline. This CDR3 contains 14 residues. CDR3 residues: CASNFGGTDYEQYF. The DNA of the CDR3 is TGTGCCAGCAATTTCGGGGGGACGGACTACGAGCAGTACTTC.

This sequence joins TRBV12-2 and TRBJ2-1; the table's D call, TRBD1, was not checked against the DNA. TRBV12-2 is an annotated pseudogene. The CDR3 extends over 16 amino acids. The CDR3 spells CAGAPGGEKGRDEQFF. The CDR3 nucleotides are TGTGCAGGAGCCCCAGGGGGCGAGAAGGGTAGGGATGAGCAGTTCTTC.

The chain joins TRBV6-1 to TRBJ1-1; D uncertain. Per the germline V gene, CDR1 is MNHNS and CDR2 is SASEGT. This CDR3 comprises 13 residues. Trimming removed 1 base at V and 6 bases at J, with 9 bases between. CDR3 sequence (DNA): TGTGCCAGCAGTGAAGGTAACCGCGCTGAAGCTTTCTTT. Translation: CASSEGNRAEAFF.